The rows below give T cell receptor beta chains drawn from one sample of a study of shared clonotypes between healthy human individuals. Only in-frame clones appear in the TCRdb table, and some are missing; sequencing was by immunoSEQ multiplex PCR. The sample gives about 960,000 clones, less than 85% of which show up once; approximately 1.5% is in the top ten. Sequences were obtained from memory CD4+ T cells sorted from blood. These receptors were obtained from a man aged 18 to 35 in good health. Each CDR3 is given with its conserved first and last residue. Fields, in order: V gene, D gene, J gene, clone size, CDR3 protein, CDR3 DNA. A D gene is named only where the DNA matches it firmly. Clone size is given for some rows only: seen once, a few or many times, or a class if the clone is expanded.

>TRBV6-1|.|TRBJ2-1|.
CASSEERIYNEQFF
TGTGCCAGCTCCGAGGAGCGGATTTACAATGAGCAGTTCTTC
>TRBV5-1|.|TRBJ1-2|.
CASSSDGDNYGYTF
TGCGCCAGCAGCTCGGACGGGGATAACTATGGCTACACCTTC
>TRBV30|.|TRBJ2-5|.
CAWSPSGETQYF
TGTGCCTGGAGCCCGAGCGGGGAGACCCAGTACTTC
>TRBV28|.|TRBJ2-2|.
CAGARSEAFTGELFF
TGTGCCGGGGCAAGGTCAGAGGCCTTCACCGGGGAGCTGTTTTTT
>TRBV2|.|TRBJ1-4|.
CASSFPGTKNEKLFF
TGTGCCAGCAGCTTTCCCGGGACAAAAAATGAAAAACTGTTTTTT
>TRBV11-3|TRBD2|TRBJ2-7|.
CASSRAGSGKQYF
TGTGCCAGCAGCCGAGCGGGATCGGGTAAGCAGTACTTC
>TRBV7-2|.|TRBJ1-5|.
CASSLEGTFLQPQHF
TGTGCCAGCAGCTTAGAGGGGACCTTTCTTCAGCCCCAGCATTTT
>TRBV11-1|.|TRBJ2-3|.
CASSFRGTDTQYF
TGTGCCAGCAGCTTCCGAGGCACAGATACGCAGTATTTT
>TRBV5-1|.|TRBJ2-5|.
CASSIPQGHQETQYF
TGCGCCAGCAGCATACCTCAGGGGCACCAAGAGACCCAGTACTTC
>TRBV7-3|.|TRBJ1-6|.
CASSLALQQDGSPLHF
TGTGCCAGCAGCTTAGCTTTGCAGCAGGATGGATCACCCCTCCACTTT
>TRBV6-5|.|TRBJ1-5|.
CASSYSMAQPQHF
TGTGCCAGCAGTTACTCGATGGCTCAGCCCCAGCATTTT
>TRBV6-1|.|TRBJ2-3|few
CASRVSASTDTQYF
TGTGCCAGCAGGGTTAGCGCTAGCACAGATACGCAGTATTTT
>TRBV7-9|TRBD1|TRBJ1-1|.
CASSDRQGMNTEAFF
TGTGCCAGCAGCGATCGACAGGGGATGAACACTGAAGCTTTCTTT
>TRBV7-8|TRBD1|TRBJ1-3|.
CASSLVTGPGNTIYF
TGTGCCAGCAGCTTAGTGACAGGGCCTGGAAACACCATATATTTT
>TRBV19|TRBD1|TRBJ2-5|once
CASSVTGGGETQYF
TGTGCCAGTAGTGTGACAGGGGGCGGAGAGACCCAGTACTTC
>TRBV6-6|TRBD2|TRBJ2-7|once
CASKWREGLNEQYF
TGTGCCAGCAAGTGGCGGGAGGGCCTAAACGAGCAGTACTTC
>TRBV28|TRBD1|TRBJ1-2|.
CASSFFGTGNYGYTF
TGTGCCAGCAGTTTTTTCGGGACAGGGAACTATGGCTACACCTTC
>TRBV7-2|TRBD2|TRBJ2-5|once
CASSLEPSGLAGVETQYF
TGTGCCAGCAGCTTAGAGCCCTCGGGACTAGCGGGAGTTGAGACCCAGTACTTC
>TRBV7-2|.|TRBJ2-5|.
CASSHPAQETQYF
TGTGCCAGCAGCCATCCGGCGCAAGAGACCCAGTACTTC
>TRBV11-2|.|TRBJ2-5|.
CASSRGSGETQYF
TGTGCCAGCAGCCGGGGGTCCGGGGAGACCCAGTACTTC
>TRBV5-6|.|TRBJ1-2|few
CASSGGAANYGYTF
TGTGCCAGCAGCGGGGGCGCAGCTAACTATGGCTACACCTTC
>TRBV4-3|.|TRBJ1-5|.
CASSQDQGAGNQPQHF
TGCGCCAGCAGCCAAGATCAGGGCGCGGGCAATCAGCCCCAGCATTTT
>TRBV4-1|TRBD2|TRBJ2-7|few
CASSLLLIAGASLEQYF
TGCGCCAGCAGCTTACTGCTGATAGCGGGAGCCTCTTTAGAGCAGTACTTC
>TRBV4-1|.|TRBJ2-5|.
CASSQDRVVGETQYF
TGCGCCAGCAGCCAAGATCGGGTAGTAGGTGAGACCCAGTACTTC
>TRBV19|.|TRBJ2-7|.
CASSTGGIGPYEQYF
TGTGCCAGTAGCACCGGGGGAATTGGCCCCTACGAGCAGTACTTC
>TRBV4-1|TRBD1|TRBJ2-5|.
CASSQDRGVVQETQYF
TGCGCCAGCAGCCAGGACAGGGGGGTAGTCCAAGAGACCCAGTACTTC
>TRBV5-4|TRBD2|TRBJ2-1|.
CASSSEREGGEQFF
TGTGCCAGCAGCTCCGAGCGGGAGGGGGGTGAGCAGTTCTTC